This T cell receptor beta chain was identified during a study of T-cell reconstitution after alpha-beta-depleted transplantation in children. TCRbeta library preparation incorporated unique molecular identifiers. Each CDR3 protein gets one entry after TCRdb re-called the PCR reads with MiXCR. The sample holds about 540,000 distinct CDR3 sequences, about 18% seen once. V dropped 4 bases and J dropped 1 base, with 8 bases sitting between them. The CDR3 length is 15 residues. Germline CDR1 and CDR2: MGHDK and SYGVNS. At least ten counts were recorded for this clonotype. The V gene is TRBV25-1, the J gene TRBJ2-6; the D is unclear. The sequencing used PBMCs from the stem cell graft donor, collected from the stem cell graft. The TCR comes from a human donor who donated a stem cell graft to a child with acute lymphoblastic leukemia. In nucleotides, the CDR3 is TGTGCCAGCAGTGCCCGGCGATCTGGGGCCAACGTCCTGACTTTC. It codes for CASSARRSGANVLTF.